Below are 30 T cell receptor beta chains sequenced from a single sample in a study of cytomegalovirus exposure and HLA in healthy donors. The PCR used 60 Vbeta and 13 Jbeta primers. Profiling relied on immunoSEQ multiplex PCR, and the TCRdb table lists in-frame clones only, not all of them. The sample has about 120,000 clones, 8.5% to 10% seen once. The sample taken for sequencing was PBMCs. Receptor source: a young man in good health and CMV-seronegative.

The gene calls are TRBV12-5 and TRBJ2-5; D gene uncertain. Germline-derived CDR1 and CDR2 are LGHNT and FRNRAP. The V end lost 0 bases, the J end lost 1 base, and 9 bases lay between the germline ends. CDR3 length equals 15 residues. DNA of the CDR3: TGTGCTAGTGGTTTGGTGGCTGACACCCAAGAGACCCAGTACTTC. The encoded protein is CASGLVADTQETQYF.

The sample holds a few counts of this clone. One end of the junction fails to match germline, which may point to a read error. The chain links TRBV6-4 to TRBJ1-5, with a possible D match to TRBD1 (6 bases). The CDR3 is made up of 13 amino acids. Germline loops: CDR1 MRHNA, CDR2 SNTAGT. The CDR3 DNA is TGTGCCAGAAGTGAGGGGGACAATCAGCCCCAGAATTTT. Its protein product is CARSEGDNQPQNF.

This chain joins TRBV18 and TRBJ2-3; 7 bases fit TRBD2. Per germline, CDR1 KGHSH and CDR2 LQKENI. The trim removed 1 base at V and 5 bases at J, leaving 9 bases unmatched. This CDR3 spans 16 amino acids. CDR3 nucleotide sequence: TGTGCCAGCTCACCACGTTCCGCGGGAGTAAGAGATACGCAGTATTTT. Its translation: CASSPRSAGVRDTQYF.

The V call is TRBV27, the J call TRBJ1-2, with TRBD1 as a possible D gene (6 bases). Germline CDR1 is MNHEY and CDR2 is SMNVEV (reference sequence). V shed 4 bases and J shed 2 bases, with 11 bases lying between them. The CDR3 has 14 residues. CDR3 sequence (DNA): TGTGCCAGCAGTTCCTTGACAGGAAACTATGGCTACACCTTC. This translates into CASSSLTGNYGYTF.

This clone occurred a few times. Lacking the conserved final phenylalanine or tryptophan, this CDR3 likely reflects a read error. The chain uses TRBV4-3 and TRBJ1-6, with 11 bases aligning to TRBD1. The CDR3 length is 16 residues. With 0 bases clipped from V and 7 bases from J, the junction kept 2 bases outside the gene matches. Germline CDR1 LGHNA, CDR2 YSLEER. CDR3 loop: CASSQDWTGGNSPLHV. CDR3 in DNA: TGCGCCAGCAGCCAAGACTGGACAGGGGGCAATTCACCCCTCCACGTT.

The chain recombines TRBV15 with TRBJ1-4, with unresolved D. Trimming removed 1 base from V and 0 bases from J, with 3 bases in between. The CDR3 runs 14 residues. The germline CDR1 and CDR2 sequences are LNHNV and YYDKDF (reference sequence). The CDR3 nucleotides read TGTGCCACCAGCAGAGCTGCAACTAATGAAAAACTGTTTTTT. Translating gives CATSRAATNEKLFF.

This clone has a handful of counts. The gene calls are TRBV18 and TRBJ1-1; TRBD1 is a possible D gene (5 bases). The CDR3 totals 14 residues. Germline CDR1 and CDR2: KGHSH and LQKENI. Trimming removed 3 bases at V and 0 bases at J, with 8 bases between. DNA for the CDR3: TGTGCCAGCTCACCCCGACAGATGAACACTGAAGCTTTCTTT. Protein: CASSPRQMNTEAFF.

As regards this clone: Its ends do not fully match the called genes, so a read error is possible. The gene calls are TRBV9 and TRBJ2-1; D is unresolved. This CDR3 has 14 residues. The germline gives CDR1 SGDLS, CDR2 YYNGEE. The CDR3 protein is CASSTNMHYDEQFF. The CDR3 region has the DNA TGTGCCAGCAGCACCAATATGCACTACGATGAGCAGTTCTTC.

About this clone itself: At one boundary the junction diverges from the germline segment, which might be a read error. The CDR3 nucleotides read TGTGCTAGTGTCCCCCCTGGCAGAGGGAACACCGGGGGGCTGTTTTTT. It specifies CASVPPGRGNTGGLFF. V gene TRBV12-5 combines with J gene TRBJ2-2, with D possibly matching TRBD2 (6 bases). The CDR3 covers 16 residues. From germline, CDR1 is LGHNT and CDR2 FRNRAP.

This clone appeared a few times. V and J are TRBV6-5 and TRBJ2-7; tentatively, D is TRBD1 (6 bases). The CDR3 length is 14 residues. CDR1 is MNHEY, CDR2 SVGAGI, per germline. With 0 bases removed from V and 4 bases from J, the gap between germline ends came to 10 bases. The CDR3 bases are TGTGCCAGCAGTTACTCGGGGGCGGTTTACGAGCAGTACTTC. Its translation is CASSYSGAVYEQYF.

This clone was seen a handful of times. This sequence joins TRBV29-1 and TRBJ2-7; 8 bases map to TRBD1. Germline CDR1 and CDR2: SQVTM and ANQGSEA. The CDR3 contains 10 residues. After removal of 3 bases from V and 11 bases from J, the junction contained 3 bases not matched to a gene. The CDR3 sequence: CSVDRGPEYF. The CDR3 nucleotides are TGCAGCGTTGACAGGGGGCCCGAGTACTTC.

This clone was detected only a few times. The CDR3 bases are TGTGCCAGCAGTATGACAGGGGATACTACGTCGGAGCAGTACTTC. Its protein product is CASSMTGDTTSEQYF. This chain connects TRBV2 to TRBJ2-7; 8 bases map to TRBD1. The germline gives CDR1 SNHLY, CDR2 FYNNEI. The CDR3 covers 15 residues. V dropped 5 bases and J dropped 7; count of bases not matched to a gene: 13.

J is TRBJ1-5 and V is TRBV30; weak D call: TRBD1 (6 bases). The CDR3 contains 16 residues. Germline V CDR1 and CDR2: GTSNPN, SVGIG (reference sequence). V gave up 2 bases and J gave up 2 bases, with 16 bases separating them. CDR3 amino acids: CAWSLDRFGGNQPQHF. CDR3 in DNA: TGTGCCTGGAGTTTAGACAGGTTCGGAGGCAATCAGCCCCAGCATTTT.

In its sample, this clone was seen a few times. The gene calls are TRBV12-5 and TRBJ1-5; D call uncertain. The CDR3 length is 16 residues. Trimming took 0 bases from V and 5 from J, leaving 14 bases between them. Per the germline V gene, CDR1 is LGHNT and CDR2 is FRNRAP. The CDR3 here is CASGLVIGKRDQPQHF. For the CDR3, the DNA is TGTGCTAGTGGTTTGGTAATAGGAAAGAGGGATCAGCCCCAGCATTTT. Combining the CDR3 with reference TRBV12-5 and TRBJ1-5 gives the whole variable domain DARVTQTPRHKVTEMGQEVTMRCQPILGHNTVFWYRQTMMQGLELLAYFRNRAPLDDSGMPKDRFSAEMPDATLATLKIQPSEPRDSAVYFCASGLVIGKRDQPQHFGDGTRLSIL.

V gene TRBV6-5 combines with J gene TRBJ2-5, with a weak D call TRBD1 (5 bases). The J call could be wrong; TRBJ2-7 is a better fit for the DNA end. Germline assignment: CDR1 MNHEY and CDR2 SVGAGI. The CDR3 spans 14 residues. The CDR3 here is CASSRTRSSYEQYF. CDR3 bases: TGTGCCAGCAGTCGGACAAGGAGCTCCTACGAGCAGTACTTC.

This clone was observed a few times. This chain joins TRBV6-6 and TRBJ2-5, with 11 bases identical to TRBD1. The CDR3 runs to 14 residues. Trimming at V came to 6 bases and at J to 9 bases, leaving 9 bases not matched to a gene. Germline CDR1 MNHNY, CDR2 SVGAGI (reference sequence). CDR3 protein: CASSRPGQGEAQYF. In nucleotides, the CDR3 is TGTGCCAGCAGCCGCCCGGGACAGGGGGAGGCCCAGTACTTC.

The chain combines TRBV6-5 with TRBJ1-1, with a possible D match to TRBD1 (5 bases). The V end was cut by 8 bases, the J end by 5 bases, with 12 bases between. The CDR3 totals 12 residues. CDR1 is MNHEY, CDR2 SVGAGI, per germline. The CDR3 spells CASRRGMTEAFF. CDR3 sequence (DNA): TGTGCCAGCCGGAGGGGAATGACTGAAGCTTTCTTT.

J is TRBJ2-7 and V is TRBV7-9, with D uncertain. This CDR3 has 12 residues. Germline-derived CDR1 and CDR2 are SEHNR and FQNEAQ (reference sequence). V shed 4 bases and J shed 0 bases, with 4 bases lying between them. For the CDR3, the DNA is TGTGCCAGCAGCTACAGCTCCTACGAGCAGTACTTC. Protein sequence: CASSYSSYEQYF.

J is TRBJ2-5 and V is TRBV15; 7 bases match TRBD2. V was clipped by 1 base and J by 1 base; unmatched bases: 3. The CDR3 covers 15 residues. Germline CDR1 and CDR2: LNHNV and YYDKDF (reference sequence). CDR3 amino acids: CATSRGGLTQETQYF. Written as DNA, the CDR3 is TGTGCCACCAGCAGAGGGGGACTAACCCAAGAGACCCAGTACTTC.

This clone has a handful of counts. The chain employs TRBV2 and TRBJ1-1; D gene ambiguous. V was clipped by 4 bases and J by 0 bases, with 9 bases between them. There are 14 residues in the CDR3. Germline V gene lookup returns CDR1 SNHLY and CDR2 FYNNEI. The CDR3 reads CASSGVGMNTEAFF. For the CDR3, the DNA is TGTGCCAGCAGTGGGGTGGGCATGAACACTGAAGCTTTCTTT.

This clone appeared once. J is TRBJ1-5 and V is TRBV11-2; D is unresolved. Trimming left V 0 bases short and J 4 bases short, with 4 bases between. From germline, CDR1 is SGHAT and CDR2 FQNNGV. This CDR3 is built from 13 residues. CDR3 region: CASSLDRNQPQHF. The CDR3 DNA reads as TGTGCCAGCAGCTTAGATCGGAATCAGCCCCAGCATTTT.

The V gene is TRBV25-1, the J gene TRBJ1-2; 7 positions match TRBD1. Germline-derived CDR1 and CDR2 are MGHDK and SYGVNS. V lost 0 bases, J lost 5 bases, and 12 bases stayed unmatched. This CDR3 is 17 amino acids long. The CDR3 region is CASSEYSGQFSSYGYTF. As DNA, the CDR3 is TGTGCCAGCAGTGAATATTCGGGACAGTTCTCTTCATATGGCTACACCTTC.

This clone turned up a few times. The V and J genes are TRBV27 and TRBJ1-5, with D perhaps matching TRBD1 (6 bases). The CDR3 contains 15 residues. Trimming shortened V by 5 bases and J by 0 bases, and 11 bases separated the two germline ends. Looked up from germline, CDR1 is MNHEY and CDR2 is SMNVEV (reference sequence). The CDR3 loop reads CASSLRGDSNQPQHF. CDR3 sequence (DNA): TGTGCCAGCAGTCTCAGGGGAGATAGCAATCAGCCCCAGCATTTT.

The chain combines TRBV6-5 with TRBJ2-5; no reliable D call. The CDR3 has 14 amino acids. Trimming shortened V by 6 bases and J by 5 bases, and 16 bases separated the two germline ends. Looked up from germline, CDR1 is MNHEY and CDR2 is SVGAGI. CDR3 residues: CASRILGVQETQYF. The DNA of the CDR3 is TGTGCCAGCAGGATTCTGGGCGTCCAGGAGACCCAGTACTTC.

The V gene is TRBV6-6, the J gene TRBJ1-5, with a weak D call TRBD1 (6 bases). Between the trimmed V and J ends, which lost 6 bases and 2 bases, there was a span of 14 bases. The CDR3 is 15 residues long. CDR1 is MNHNY, CDR2 SVGAGI, per germline (reference sequence). This CDR3 is CASREGGVGNQPQHF. CDR3 coding DNA: TGTGCCAGCAGGGAAGGGGGGGTTGGCAATCAGCCCCAGCATTTT.

The chain couples TRBV2 to TRBJ1-5; TRBD1 matches at 7 bases. J was trimmed by 4 bases and V by 8 bases; bases with no gene match: 11. The CDR3 spans 15 residues. Germline values: CDR1 SNHLY, CDR2 FYNNEI. The CDR3 loop reads CASLARTGSNQPQHF. CDR3 nucleotide sequence: TGTGCCAGCTTGGCTCGGACAGGTTCTAATCAGCCCCAGCATTTT.

This clone was observed a few times. CDR3 DNA sequence: TGTGCCAGCAGACCACTACCGAACACCGGGGAGCTGTTTTTT. It encodes CASRPLPNTGELFF. The V call is TRBV11-3, the J call TRBJ2-2; no reliable D call. Germline V gives CDR1 SGHNT, CDR2 YENEEA. The CDR3 consists of 14 residues. Trimming pared 6 bases from V and 0 bases from J, leaving 8 bases between.

This clone turned up a few times. The CDR3 DNA sequence: TGTGCCAGCAGTGAAGGTGGAACTTGGACAGGGGGATTGGAGGCTTTCTTT. This translates into CASSEGGTWTGGLEAFF. V gene TRBV6-1 combines with J gene TRBJ1-1; 10 nucleotides line up with TRBD1. Germline trimming cut 1 base from V and 11 bases from J; bases unmatched to any gene: 16. Per germline, CDR1 MNHNS and CDR2 SASEGT. The CDR3 has 17 residues.

The V gene is TRBV10-2, the J gene TRBJ1-1, with TRBD1 matching 8 bases. From germline, CDR1 is WSHSY and CDR2 SAAADI. With 5 bases clipped from V and 7 bases from J, the junction kept 6 bases outside the gene matches. This CDR3 spans 13 amino acids. DNA for the CDR3: TGCGCCAGCAGTCCAAATGACAGGGGTGAAGCTTTCTTT. It translates to CASSPNDRGEAFF.

The rearrangement joins TRBV10-3 to TRBJ1-6; 7 bases align to TRBD1. V lost 4 bases, J lost 10 bases, and 10 bases stayed unmatched. CDR3 size: 15 residues. The germline gives CDR1 ENHRY, CDR2 SYGVKD. The CDR3 DNA sequence: TGTGCCATCAGTGGACAGGGCAATCAAGGGTCACCCCTCCACTTT. The encoded protein is CAISGQGNQGSPLHF.